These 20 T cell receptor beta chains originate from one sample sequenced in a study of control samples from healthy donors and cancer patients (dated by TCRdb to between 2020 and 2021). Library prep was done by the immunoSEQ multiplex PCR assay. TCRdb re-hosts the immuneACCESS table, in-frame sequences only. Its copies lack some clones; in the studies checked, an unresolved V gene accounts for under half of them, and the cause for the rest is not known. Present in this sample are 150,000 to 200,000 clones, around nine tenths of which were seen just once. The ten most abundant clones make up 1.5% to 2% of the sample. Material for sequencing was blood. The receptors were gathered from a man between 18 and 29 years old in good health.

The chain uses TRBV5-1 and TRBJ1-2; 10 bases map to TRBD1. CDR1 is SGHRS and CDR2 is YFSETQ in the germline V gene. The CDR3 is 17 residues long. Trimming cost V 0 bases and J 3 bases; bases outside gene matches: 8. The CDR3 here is CASSLEGTGVSDYGYTF. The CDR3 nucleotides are TGCGCCAGCAGCTTGGAAGGGACAGGGGTTAGTGACTATGGCTACACCTTC. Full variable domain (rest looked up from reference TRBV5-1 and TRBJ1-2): KAGVTQTPRYLIKTRGQQVTLSCSPISGHRSVSWYQQTPGQGLQFLFEYFSETQRNKGNFPGRFSGRQFSNSRSEMNVSTLELGDSALYLCASSLEGTGVSDYGYTFGSGTRLTVV.

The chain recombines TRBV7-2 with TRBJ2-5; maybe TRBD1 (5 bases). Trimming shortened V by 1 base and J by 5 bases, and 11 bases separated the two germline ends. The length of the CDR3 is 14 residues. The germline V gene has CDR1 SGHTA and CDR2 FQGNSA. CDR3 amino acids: CASSLGGPGETQYF. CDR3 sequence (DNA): TGTGCCAGCAGCTTAGGGGGTCCAGGGGAGACCCAGTACTTC.

Written as DNA, the CDR3 is TGTGCCAGCAGGCTCCAACGGGACAGGGATGGCTACACCTTC. Protein sequence: CASRLQRDRDGYTF. The V call is TRBV6-5, the J call TRBJ1-2, with TRBD1 identical over 9 bases. The CDR3 runs to 14 residues. Unmatched junction bases numbered 8, after V lost 6 bases and J lost 6 bases. Germline V gene sequence: CDR1 MNHEY, CDR2 SVGAGI.

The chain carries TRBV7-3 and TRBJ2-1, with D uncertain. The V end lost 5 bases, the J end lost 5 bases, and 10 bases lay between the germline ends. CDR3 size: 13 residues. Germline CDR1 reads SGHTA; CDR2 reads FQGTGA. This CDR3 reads CASSAGRDNEQFF. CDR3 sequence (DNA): TGTGCCAGCAGCGCAGGAAGGGACAATGAGCAGTTCTTC.

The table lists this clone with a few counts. CDR3 protein: CASSLGTGEGNIQYF. The CDR3 coding sequence is TGCGCCAGCAGCCTCGGGACAGGGGAAGGAAACATTCAGTACTTC. The chain carries TRBV5-1 and TRBJ2-4; TRBD1 aligns across 10 bases. The ends lost 4 bases at V and 6 bases at J; junction bases unmatched: 7. Germline V gives CDR1 SGHRS, CDR2 YFSETQ. There are 15 residues in the CDR3. Variable domain in full (rest from reference TRBV5-1 and TRBJ2-4): KAGVTQTPRYLIKTRGQQVTLSCSPISGHRSVSWYQQTPGQGLQFLFEYFSETQRNKGNFPGRFSGRQFSNSRSEMNVSTLELGDSALYLCASSLGTGEGNIQYFGAGTRLSVL.

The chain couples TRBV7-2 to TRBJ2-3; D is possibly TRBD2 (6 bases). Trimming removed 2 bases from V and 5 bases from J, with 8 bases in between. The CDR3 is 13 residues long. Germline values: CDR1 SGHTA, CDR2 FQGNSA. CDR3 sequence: CASSLRGGDTQYF. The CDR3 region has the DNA TGTGCCAGCAGCTTAAGGGGAGGAGATACGCAGTATTTT.

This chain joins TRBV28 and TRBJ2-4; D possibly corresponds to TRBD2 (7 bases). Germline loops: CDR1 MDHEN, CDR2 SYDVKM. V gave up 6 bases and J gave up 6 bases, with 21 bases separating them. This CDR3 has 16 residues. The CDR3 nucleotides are TGTGCCAGCAGCCCGTCCCCGAGAGGGGGGGGAAACATTCAGTACTTC. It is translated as CASSPSPRGGGNIQYF.

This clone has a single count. The CDR3 DNA reads TGTGCCAGCAGCCAATCCCAGGGGACCTCTGGGGCCAACGTCCTGACTTTC. Translation: CASSQSQGTSGANVLTF. V is TRBV4-2 and J is TRBJ2-6; D is perhaps TRBD1 (6 bases). This CDR3 is built from 17 residues. The germline V and J ends were trimmed by 2 bases and 0 bases, with 11 bases remaining between them. CDR1 is LGHNA, CDR2 YNFKEQ, per germline.

DNA of the CDR3: TGTGCCAGCAGTAGACAGGGGGCGAATGGCTACACCTTC. The encoded protein is CASSRQGANGYTF. The rearrangement joins TRBV6-5 to TRBJ1-2; 10 bases fit TRBD1. Germline loops: CDR1 MNHEY, CDR2 SVGAGI. J lost 6 bases, V lost 5 bases, and 3 bases had no gene match. CDR3 length: 13 amino acids.

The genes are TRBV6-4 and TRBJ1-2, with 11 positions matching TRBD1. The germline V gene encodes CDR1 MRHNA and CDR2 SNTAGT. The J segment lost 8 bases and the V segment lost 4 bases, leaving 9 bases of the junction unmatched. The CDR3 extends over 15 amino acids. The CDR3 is CASSASGTGGRGYTF. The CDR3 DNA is TGTGCCAGCAGTGCTTCCGGGACAGGGGGACGCGGCTACACCTTC.

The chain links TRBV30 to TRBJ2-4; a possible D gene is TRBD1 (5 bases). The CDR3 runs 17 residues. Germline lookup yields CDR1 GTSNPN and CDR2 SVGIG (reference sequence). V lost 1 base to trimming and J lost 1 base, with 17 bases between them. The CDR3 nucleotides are TGTGCCTGGAGTGGGGGCTCGGCGGATACGGCCAAAAACATTCAGTACTTC. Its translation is CAWSGGSADTAKNIQYF.

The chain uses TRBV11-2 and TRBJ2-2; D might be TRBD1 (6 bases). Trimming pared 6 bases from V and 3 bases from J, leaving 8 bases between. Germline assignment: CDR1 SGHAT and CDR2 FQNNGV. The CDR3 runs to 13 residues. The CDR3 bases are TGTGCCAGCAGTCGGACAGACACCGGGGAGCTGTTTTTT. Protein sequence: CASSRTDTGELFF.

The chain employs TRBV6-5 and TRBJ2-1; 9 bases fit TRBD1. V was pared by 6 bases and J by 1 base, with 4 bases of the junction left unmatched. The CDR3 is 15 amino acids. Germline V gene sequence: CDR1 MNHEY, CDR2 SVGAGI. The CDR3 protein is CASRADRGSYNEQFF. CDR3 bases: TGTGCCAGCAGGGCAGACAGGGGGTCCTACAATGAGCAGTTCTTC.

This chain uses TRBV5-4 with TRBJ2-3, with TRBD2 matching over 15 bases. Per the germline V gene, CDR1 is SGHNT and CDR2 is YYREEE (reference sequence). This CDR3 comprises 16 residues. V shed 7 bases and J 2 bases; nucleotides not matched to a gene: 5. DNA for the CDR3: TGTGCCAGCGGGACTAGCGGGGGGTCCTACACAGATACGCAGTATTTT. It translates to CASGTSGGSYTDTQYF.

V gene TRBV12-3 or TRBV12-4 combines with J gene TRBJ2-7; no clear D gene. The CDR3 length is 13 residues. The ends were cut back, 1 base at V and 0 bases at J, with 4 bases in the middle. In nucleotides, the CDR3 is TGTGCCAGCAGTTTAGGCAACTCCTACGAGCAGTACTTC. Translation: CASSLGNSYEQYF.

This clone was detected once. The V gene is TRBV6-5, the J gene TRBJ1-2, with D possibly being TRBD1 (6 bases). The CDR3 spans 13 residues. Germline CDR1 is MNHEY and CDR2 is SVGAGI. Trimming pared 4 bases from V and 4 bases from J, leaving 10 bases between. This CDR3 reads CASSSQGIYGYTF. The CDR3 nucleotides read TGTGCCAGCAGTTCTCAGGGGATCTATGGCTACACCTTC.

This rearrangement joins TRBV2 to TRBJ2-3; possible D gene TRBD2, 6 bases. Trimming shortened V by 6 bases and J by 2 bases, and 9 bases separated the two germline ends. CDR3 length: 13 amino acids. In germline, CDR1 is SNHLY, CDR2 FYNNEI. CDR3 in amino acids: CASRRDSTDTQYF. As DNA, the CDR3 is TGTGCCAGCAGGAGGGACTCCACAGATACGCAGTATTTT.

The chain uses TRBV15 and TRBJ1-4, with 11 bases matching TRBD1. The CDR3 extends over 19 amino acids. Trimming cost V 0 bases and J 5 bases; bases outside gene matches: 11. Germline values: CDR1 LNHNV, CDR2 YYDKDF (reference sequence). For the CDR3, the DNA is TGTGCCACCAGCAGAGATTACAATTTACGGGACAGGGGGAATGAAAAACTGTTTTTT. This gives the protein CATSRDYNLRDRGNEKLFF.

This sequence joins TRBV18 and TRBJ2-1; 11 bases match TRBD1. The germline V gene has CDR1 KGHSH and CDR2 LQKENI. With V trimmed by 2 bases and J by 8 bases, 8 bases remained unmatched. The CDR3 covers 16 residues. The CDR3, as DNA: TGTGCCAGCTCACCATCTGTGGGACAGGGGGTACATGAGCAGTTCTTC. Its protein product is CASSPSVGQGVHEQFF.

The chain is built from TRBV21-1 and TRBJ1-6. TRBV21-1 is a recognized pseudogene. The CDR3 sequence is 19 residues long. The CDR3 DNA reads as TGTGCCAGCAGCAAACGGTGGGGGGGGTACGATATGGATAATTCACCCCTCCACTTT. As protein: CASSKRWGGYDMDNSPLHF.